Many counts were recorded for the clone carrying this T cell receptor beta chain. No antigen is known for it. The entry originates in a study of Graves' ophthalmopathy and Graves' hyperthyroidism. General study findings and limits: Appearing in blood as well were most expanded thyroid clonotypes above 0.001 frequency.

This CDR3 is built from 15 residues. V lost 0 bases and J 6 bases, leaving 17 bases between the germline ends. CDR1 DFQATT and CDR2 SNEGSKA come from the germline V gene (reference sequence). RNA transcripts provided the template for amplifying TCR beta CDR3 regions. First-round RT-PCR used HTBI primers; second-round multiplex PCR followed. TCRdb reprocessed the multiplex PCR reads with MiXCR, giving one entry per CDR3 protein. The table records about 590,000 distinct CDR3 sequences, roughly 40% of them present only once. The V call is TRBV20-1, the J call TRBJ1-1; no clear D. This TCR came from an adult man with Graves' hyperthyroidism. The sample consisted of peripheral blood or thyroid tissue (not recorded which). The CDR3 coding sequence is TGCAGTGCTAGAGATGGTTCGGGGTTCTGGGCTGAAGCTTTCTTT. This codes for CSARDGSGFWAEAFF.